The next 21 T cell receptor beta chains were all read from a single sample in a study of T-cell reconstitution after alpha-beta-depleted transplantation in children. Unique molecular identifiers were used in preparing the TCRbeta library. Using its own MiXCR run on the PCR reads, TCRdb lists one record per CDR3 protein. The data contain 200,000 to 250,000 distinct CDR3 sequences, 6.5% to 9% of them singletons. The specimen comprised PBMCs, mostly from graft donor cells, sampled 180 days after TCRalphabeta/CD19-depleted stem cell transplant. The receptors here all came from a male patient younger than 18 who had a stem cell transplant for acute lymphoblastic leukemia, so the T cells may come from the graft donor.

The table lists this clonotype with many counts. This chain connects TRBV7-2 to TRBJ2-7; 7 bases agree with TRBD2. The germline V gene encodes CDR1 SGHTA and CDR2 FQGNSA. This CDR3 is built from 14 residues. J was trimmed by 4 bases and V by 1 base; bases with no gene match: 4. In DNA form, the CDR3 reads TGTGCCAGCAGCTTAGGACTAGCAAATTACGAGCAGTACTTC. As protein: CASSLGLANYEQYF. Based on the CDR3 plus reference TRBV7-2 and TRBJ2-7, the full variable domain is GAGVSQSPSNKVTEKGKDVELRCDPISGHTALYWYRQSLGQGLEFLIYFQGNSAPDKSGLPSDRFSAERTGGSVSTLTIQRTQQEDSAVYLCASSLGLANYEQYFGPGTRLTVT.

In its sample, this clonotype was seen many times. The chain combines TRBV2 with TRBJ2-7; no definite D call. Germline CDR1 is SNHLY and CDR2 is FYNNEI. The CDR3 contains 13 residues. The V and J ends lost 8 bases and 4 bases respectively, with 15 bases between them. CDR3 nucleotides: TGTGCCAGCGGGTGGGGTGATGGGTACGAGCAGTACTTC. This encodes CASGWGDGYEQYF.

This clonotype has a count of ten or more. The chain combines TRBV7-9 with TRBJ2-7; D unresolved. The CDR3 runs 16 residues. Germline CDR1 and CDR2: SEHNR and FQNEAQ (reference sequence). The V and J ends lost 5 bases and 2 bases respectively, with 19 bases between them. CDR3 residues: CASSPKGTTGTYEQYF. The CDR3 nucleotides read TGTGCCAGCAGCCCAAAGGGCACGACTGGTACCTACGAGCAGTACTTC.

Many counts were recorded for this clonotype. The chain carries TRBV21-1 and TRBJ1-4; TRBD1 reflects the table's D call only, with no check against the DNA. TRBV21-1 is shown as a pseudogene. The CDR3 is made up of 16 amino acids. DNA of the CDR3: TGTGCCAGCAGCAAACTAGGACACCTAACTCCTGAAAAACTGTTTTTT. It encodes CASSKLGHLTPEKLFF.

This clonotype was seen repeatedly, ten times or more. The V gene is TRBV2, the J gene TRBJ2-7; TRBD1 might be the D (5 bases). V was trimmed by 11 bases and J by 7 bases, leaving 12 bases between them. Germline loops: CDR1 SNHLY, CDR2 FYNNEI. This CDR3 is built from 10 residues. The CDR3 loop reads CACQGGEQYF. The CDR3 DNA reads as TGTGCCTGCCAGGGTGGGGAGCAGTACTTC.

This clonotype was picked up many times. The chain links TRBV5-1 to TRBJ2-1; TRBD2 is a possible D gene (6 bases). Trimming left V 4 bases short and J 4 bases short, with 15 bases between. The CDR3 has 15 residues. Germline CDR1 reads SGHRS; CDR2 reads YFSETQ. The CDR3 protein is CASSPGIAAYNEQFF. CDR3 DNA: TGCGCCAGCAGCCCCGGGATAGCGGCTTACAATGAGCAGTTCTTC.

At least ten counts were recorded for this clonotype. J is TRBJ2-5 and V is TRBV7-9; TRBD2 is a possible D gene (5 bases). Germline-derived CDR1 and CDR2 are SEHNR and FQNEAQ (reference sequence). V lost 3 bases, J lost 0 bases, and 11 bases lay in between. The CDR3 totals 15 residues. CDR3 nucleotide sequence: TGTGCCAGCAGCTTCCTCGGGCGGGACCAAGAGACCCAGTACTTC. This gives the protein CASSFLGRDQETQYF. Full variable domain (rest looked up from reference TRBV7-9 and TRBJ2-5): DTGVSQNPRHKITKRGQNVTFRCDPISEHNRLYWYRQTLGQGPEFLTYFQNEAQLEKSRLLSDRFSAERPKGSFSTLEIQRTEQGDSAMYLCASSFLGRDQETQYFGPGTRLLVL.

This clonotype was detected ten times or more. The gene calls are TRBV6-2 or TRBV6-3 and TRBJ2-7; D ambiguous. Trimming cost V 2 bases and J 2 bases, with 13 bases left between them. The CDR3 totals 15 residues. Per germline, CDR1 MNHEY and CDR2 SVGEGT. In nucleotides, the CDR3 is TGTGCCAGCAGTTACAAAACAGTCTACCCCTACGAGCAGTACTTC. Protein: CASSYKTVYPYEQYF.

The rearrangement links TRBV28 to TRBJ1-6; D not resolved. V lost 3 bases and J 6 bases, leaving 9 bases between the germline ends. The CDR3 is 14 amino acids. Germline V gene data show CDR1 as MDHEN and CDR2 as SYDVKM. CDR3 sequence: CASSFDGLNSPLHF. The CDR3, as DNA: TGTGCCAGCAGTTTCGACGGACTTAATTCACCCCTCCACTTT. Combining the CDR3 with reference TRBV28 and TRBJ1-6 gives the whole variable domain DVKVTQSSRYLVKRTGEKVFLECVQDMDHENMFWYRQDPGLGLRLIYFSYDVKMKEKGDIPEGYSVSREKKERFSLILESASTNQTSMYLCASSFDGLNSPLHFGNGTRLTVT.

This clonotype has ten or more counts. This chain links TRBV21-1 with TRBJ2-2; the table gives TRBD2 as D, unverified against the DNA. TRBV21-1 is marked as a pseudogene. The length of the CDR3 is 18 residues. The CDR3, as DNA: TGTGCCAACAGGGAGTCTTCGGTAGTAGCGGGAAACACCGGGGAGCTGTTTTTT. It specifies CANRESSVVAGNTGELFF.

At least ten counts were recorded for this clonotype. This chain joins TRBV28 and TRBJ2-3, with 7 positions matching TRBD1. Germline CDR1 is MDHEN and CDR2 is SYDVKM. This CDR3 is built from 15 residues. With 2 bases clipped from V and 4 bases from J, the junction kept 6 bases outside the gene matches. CDR3 residues: CASSLRGLEADTQYF. As DNA, the CDR3 is TGTGCCAGCAGTTTAAGGGGGCTGGAGGCAGATACGCAGTATTTT.

Worth noting for this clonotype: This sequence may be a read error, since a much larger clone differs from it by one base. The chain employs TRBV7-3 and TRBJ2-5, with a possible D match to TRBD2 (8 bases). Looked up from germline, CDR1 is SGHTA and CDR2 is FQGTGA. This CDR3 has 16 residues. The DNA for the CDR3 is TGTGCCAGCAGCATTAGCGGGACAGCGGCTCAAGAGACCCAGTGCTTC. Its protein product is CASSISGTAAQETQCF.

This clonotype was recorded at least ten times. The chain carries TRBV6-1 and TRBJ1-1; tentatively, D is TRBD1 (6 bases). With 8 bases removed from V and 0 bases from J, the gap between germline ends came to 22 bases. The CDR3 is 17 amino acids. Germline loops: CDR1 MNHNS, CDR2 SASEGT. In DNA, the CDR3 is TGTGCCAGCCGGACAGCCTTTATCGGAGGGATGAACACTGAAGCTTTCTTT. It yields the protein CASRTAFIGGMNTEAFF.

Many counts were recorded for this clonotype. At one end the junction does not follow the germline gene, possibly because of a read error. This rearrangement joins TRBV5-1 to TRBJ2-3; D gene unclear. Germline V gene data show CDR1 as SGHRS and CDR2 as YFSETQ. The CDR3 sequence is 14 residues long. CDR3 sequence (DNA): TGTGCCAGCAGCTTTGGACGGGGCACAGATACGCAGTATTTT. Translation gives CASSFGRGTDTQYF.

Comment on this clonotype: Given a much more abundant clone one base away, this may be a read error. CDR3 protein: CSARGTEGSNYGYTF. Written as DNA, the CDR3 is TGCAGTGCTAGAGGAACAGAGGGCTCTAACTATGGCTACACCTTC. The chain combines TRBV20-1 with TRBJ1-2; D is uncertain. With 1 base removed from V and 0 bases from J, the gap between germline ends came to 12 bases. The germline CDR1 and CDR2 sequences are DFQATT and SNEGSKA (reference sequence). This CDR3 contains 15 residues.

This clonotype was detected many times. The chain couples TRBV6-1 to TRBJ2-4, with D perhaps TRBD1 or TRBD2 (5 bases each). The CDR3 is made up of 15 amino acids. The V end lost 7 bases, the J end lost 3 bases, and 16 bases lay between the germline ends. Germline V CDR1 and CDR2: MNHNS, SASEGT. CDR3 sequence (DNA): TGTGCCAGCACCGCCGGGACCCAAAGCAAAAACATTCAGTACTTC. Residues: CASTAGTQSKNIQYF.

This clonotype was counted many times. The chain couples TRBV21-1 to TRBJ1-5. TRBV21-1 is marked as a pseudogene. This CDR3 region has 12 residues. The CDR3 loop is CASSKHSQPQHF. The CDR3 DNA follows: TGTGCCAGCAGCAAACACAGTCAGCCCCAGCATTTT.

This clonotype has a count of ten or more. V and J are TRBV9 and TRBJ1-4; D is possibly TRBD1 (6 bases). There are 15 residues in the CDR3. The V and J ends lost 0 bases and 3 bases respectively, with 9 bases between them. The germline gives CDR1 SGDLS, CDR2 YYNGEE. The CDR3 nucleotides are TGTGCCAGCAGCGTAGGGACAGCTCCTAATGAAAAACTGTTTTTT. Translated: CASSVGTAPNEKLFF.

At least ten counts were recorded for this clonotype. The chain couples TRBV12-3 or TRBV12-4 to TRBJ1-2; TRBD1 matches 7 bases. V lost 5 bases and J lost 4; bases outside the gene matches: 10. CDR3 size: 15 residues. This chain's CDR3 is CASSPDREGGYGYTF. CDR3 sequence (DNA): TGTGCCAGCAGTCCCGACAGGGAGGGAGGCTATGGCTACACCTTC.

This clonotype was counted at least ten times. This chain uses TRBV20-1 with TRBJ1-4, with 8 bases aligning to TRBD1. V shed 0 bases and J 8 bases; nucleotides not matched to a gene: 8. The germline gives CDR1 DFQATT, CDR2 SNEGSKA (reference sequence). The CDR3 consists of 15 residues. For the CDR3, the DNA is TGCAGTGCTAGAGATTCGACAGGGGATCGCGAAAAACTGTTTTTT. Translating gives CSARDSTGDREKLFF.

This clonotype was seen many times. The chain couples TRBV20-1 to TRBJ2-7, with 7 nucleotides matching TRBD1. The CDR3 covers 13 residues. The V and J ends lost 6 bases and 6 bases, in that order; junction bases with no gene match: 11. Germline CDR1 reads DFQATT; CDR2 reads SNEGSKA (reference sequence). The CDR3 sequence is CSAAGTELREQYF. DNA for the CDR3: TGCAGTGCCGCCGGGACAGAGCTCCGCGAGCAGTACTTC.